One and the same sample provided the 30 T cell receptor beta chains below, sequenced in a study of human T cells and chemical hapten exposure. TCRdb fed the RACE reads into MiXCR, producing one record per CDR3 protein. This sample has some 360,000 distinct CDR3 sequences; 5% to 6.5% occur once, and the top ten carry approximately 2.8%. The time point is: pre-sensitization, week 0. This sample's treatment: therapeutic diphenylcyclopropenone sensitization with weekly scalp DPC. Sequencing used whole blood, obtained in connection with sensitization to the hapten diphenylcyclopropenone (DPC). These receptors were taken from a woman aged 50 to 60 with alopecia areata. Some clones in this sample may be carry-over from other donors' samples.

This clonotype appeared many times. This chain links TRBV21-1 with TRBJ2-3; the table's D call, TRBD2, was not checked against the DNA. TRBV21-1 is a known pseudogene. The CDR3 runs to 19 residues. The CDR3 here is CASSTPGTSGGSLADTQYF. The DNA of the CDR3 is TGTGCCAGCAGCACACCCGGGACTAGCGGGGGCTCGCTAGCAGATACGCAGTATTTT.

This clonotype was seen ten or more times. The chain joins TRBV9 to TRBJ1-2; 7 nucleotides match TRBD1. Per germline, CDR1 SGDLS and CDR2 YYNGEE. Germline trimming cut 4 bases from V and 8 bases from J; bases unmatched to any gene: 11. The CDR3 consists of 14 residues. The CDR3 DNA reads TGTGCCAGCAGCCCCTACGGAGGGGGCGGAGGCTACACCTTC. Its protein is CASSPYGGGGGYTF.

CDR3 residues: CASRRSGPFGYTF. For the CDR3, the DNA is TGTGCCAGCAGACGAAGTGGGCCTTTTGGCTACACCTTC. The J gene is TRBJ1-2, the V gene TRBV3-1; D gene unclear. The germline V and J ends were trimmed by 6 bases and 7 bases, with 15 bases remaining between them. The V gene's germline CDR1 is LGHDT and CDR2 YNNKEL (reference sequence). There are 13 residues in the CDR3.

The sample holds many counts of this clonotype. The chain combines TRBV20-1 with TRBJ1-5, with D uncertain. This CDR3 is 14 amino acids long. V lost 4 bases, J lost 1 base, and 11 bases lay in between. The V gene's germline CDR1 is DFQATT and CDR2 SNEGSKA (reference sequence). CDR3 region: CSAKDTESNQPQHF. The CDR3 DNA follows: TGCAGTGCTAAGGATACAGAGAGCAATCAGCCCCAGCATTTT.

This clonotype came up many times. This chain uses TRBV6-5 with TRBJ1-6; tentative D call: TRBD1 (5 bases). The V and J ends lost 3 bases and 7 bases respectively, with 16 bases between them. Germline V gives CDR1 MNHEY, CDR2 SVGAGI. The CDR3 consists of 16 residues. The CDR3 spells CASSYSGDGVNSPLHF. DNA of the CDR3: TGTGCCAGCAGTTATTCGGGGGACGGGGTCAATTCACCCCTCCACTTT.

This chain joins TRBV18 and TRBJ1-1; 10 positions match TRBD1. The V gene end was trimmed by 4 bases and the J gene end by 4 bases; junction bases not matched to a gene: 6. The CDR3 runs to 15 residues. Germline loops: CDR1 KGHSH, CDR2 LQKENI. CDR3 sequence (DNA): TGTGCCAGCTCACGATCGGGGACAGGGGCCACTGAAGCTTTCTTT. Amino acid sequence: CASSRSGTGATEAFF.

This clonotype was seen only a few times. V usage is TRBV20-1 and J usage is TRBJ2-5; maybe TRBD1 (6 bases). The CDR3 contains 13 residues. CDR1 and CDR2 from the germline V gene are DFQATT and SNEGSKA (reference sequence). V lost 1 base and J 5 bases, leaving 11 bases between the germline ends. Written as DNA, the CDR3 is TGCAGTGCTAGAGCACAGGGTCTTGAGACCCAGTACTTC. This translates into CSARAQGLETQYF.

This clonotype was observed at least ten times. The chain joins TRBV19 to TRBJ2-1; the match to TRBD2 covers 15 bases. Germline CDR1 is LNHDA and CDR2 is SQIVND (reference sequence). This CDR3 contains 17 residues. Unmatched junction bases numbered 8, after V lost 3 bases and J lost 8 bases. The CDR3 is CASSIGLAGGPWDEQFF. The CDR3 DNA is TGTGCCAGTAGTATCGGACTAGCGGGGGGGCCTTGGGATGAGCAGTTCTTC. Filled out from reference TRBV19 and TRBJ2-1, the complete variable domain reads DGGITQSPKYLFRKEGQNVTLSCEQNLNHDAMYWYRQDPGQGLRLIYYSQIVNDFQKGDIAEGYSVSREKKESFPLTVTSAQKNPTAFYLCASSIGLAGGPWDEQFFGPGTRLTVL.

The chain employs TRBV7-9 and TRBJ2-3, with 8 nucleotides matching TRBD2. CDR1 and CDR2 from the germline V gene are SEHNR and FQNEAQ (reference sequence). This CDR3 has 15 residues. Trimming at V came to 4 bases and at J to 5 bases, leaving 8 bases not matched to a gene. In DNA form, the CDR3 reads TGTGCCAGCAGCTCCCCAGCGGGGGTGGAAGATACGCAGTATTTT. Its protein product is CASSSPAGVEDTQYF.

This clonotype was detected a few times. The chain combines TRBV3-1 with TRBJ2-7; D might be TRBD2 (6 bases). Between the trimmed V and J ends, which lost 2 bases and 4 bases, there was a span of 9 bases. CDR3 length: 13 residues. Per the germline V gene, CDR1 is LGHDT and CDR2 is YNNKEL (reference sequence). CDR3 in DNA: TGTGCCAGCAGCCAACCGGGGGTTTACGAGCAGTACTTC. This sequence encodes CASSQPGVYEQYF.

This clonotype has ten or more counts. The rearrangement uses TRBV30 and TRBJ2-7; weak D call: TRBD2 (5 bases). The V end was cut by 2 bases, the J end by 4 bases, with 12 bases between. CDR3 length equals 13 residues. Germline CDR1 is GTSNPN and CDR2 is SVGIG (reference sequence). The CDR3 DNA reads as TGTGCCTGGAGTCCCCTACGGGGATACGAGCAGTACTTC. Translation: CAWSPLRGYEQYF.

The chain has TRBV5-1 and TRBJ2-5; D ambiguous. The germline V and J ends were trimmed by 2 bases and 3 bases, with 8 bases remaining between them. The germline V gene has CDR1 SGHRS and CDR2 YFSETQ. CDR3 length: 13 amino acids. The CDR3 reads CASSFVREETQYF. The CDR3, as DNA: TGCGCCAGCAGCTTCGTAAGGGAAGAGACCCAGTACTTC.

On this clonotype: Given a much more abundant clone one base away, this may be a read error. V usage is TRBV7-8 and J usage is TRBJ2-1, with D possibly called TRBD1 or TRBD2 (5 bases each). There are 14 residues in the CDR3. The germline V and J ends were trimmed by 4 bases and 4 bases, with 11 bases remaining between them. The germline gives CDR1 SGHVS, CDR2 FQNEAQ. DNA for the CDR3: TGTGCCAGCAGCTCCCGGTGGGGGTACAATGAGCAGTTCTTC. It translates to CASSSRWGYNEQFF.

The chain recombines TRBV29-1 with TRBJ2-1, with D possibly being TRBD2 (5 bases). The CDR3 contains 11 residues. Germline CDR1 SQVTM, CDR2 ANQGSEA. The CDR3 loop reads CSFTRRDEQFF. DNA of the CDR3: TGCAGTTTTACTCGGCGGGATGAGCAGTTCTTC.

This clonotype was observed a single time. This rearrangement joins TRBV5-6 to TRBJ2-2; 7 bases agree with TRBD1. Germline loops: CDR1 SGHDT, CDR2 YYEEEE. The J segment lost 4 bases and the V segment lost 1 base, leaving 4 bases of the junction unmatched. CDR3 length: 15 residues. CDR3 amino acids: CASSLNRGATGELFF. The CDR3 nucleotides read TGTGCCAGCAGCTTGAACAGGGGTGCCACCGGGGAGCTGTTTTTT.

This clonotype was picked up a small number of times. The chain couples TRBV5-6 to TRBJ1-1, with 7 bases aligning to TRBD1. Germline V CDR1 and CDR2: SGHDT, YYEEEE. The CDR3 extends over 15 amino acids. V gave up 1 base and J gave up 12 bases; unmatched junction bases: 15. CDR3 sequence (DNA): TGTGCCAGCAGCTTGTCGAACAGGGGCCTCAACTTATCTTTCTTT. Its protein is CASSLSNRGLNLSFF.

The chain couples TRBV20-1 to TRBJ2-7; either TRBD1 or TRBD2 may supply D (6 bases each). Germline-derived CDR1 and CDR2 are DFQATT and SNEGSKA (reference sequence). CDR3 size: 13 residues. Trimming shortened V by 2 bases and J by 7 bases, and 15 bases separated the two germline ends. The CDR3 loop is CSARSGGPGEQYF. The CDR3 region has the DNA TGCAGTGCTAGATCCGGGGGCCCGGGGGAGCAGTACTTC.

The chain carries TRBV20-1 and TRBJ2-1, with 9 bases that match TRBD2. Trimming at V came to 5 bases and at J to 8 bases, leaving 13 bases not matched to a gene. The CDR3 sequence is 15 residues long. CDR1 is DFQATT, CDR2 SNEGSKA, per germline (reference sequence). This CDR3 reads CSAPSLAGMGDEQFF. The CDR3 DNA follows: TGCAGTGCTCCCTCTCTAGCGGGAATGGGTGATGAGCAGTTCTTC.

This clonotype occurred many times. V usage is TRBV18 and J usage is TRBJ1-5; TRBD1 might be the D (6 bases). V was clipped by 8 bases and J by 1 base, with 9 bases between them. Germline values: CDR1 KGHSH, CDR2 LQKENI. CDR3 length: 13 amino acids. The CDR3 loop reads CASTGQSNQPQHF. CDR3 nucleotide sequence: TGTGCCAGCACAGGGCAGAGCAATCAGCCCCAGCATTTT.

This clonotype has just a few counts. The chain recombines TRBV29-1 with TRBJ1-1; perhaps TRBD1 as D (6 bases). The germline V gene has CDR1 SQVTM and CDR2 ANQGSEA. The V and J ends lost 7 bases and 5 bases respectively, with 17 bases between them. The CDR3 sequence is 13 residues long. CDR3 in amino acids: CSASGGGRTEAFF. The CDR3 DNA reads TGCAGCGCCTCAGGAGGGGGAAGGACTGAAGCTTTCTTT.

This clonotype was recorded many times. The DNA of the CDR3 is TGCGCCAGCGGGGGCCAGGATACGCAGTATTTT. This sequence encodes CASGGQDTQYF. V gene TRBV10-1 combines with J gene TRBJ2-3; tentative D call: TRBD1 (6 bases). CDR1 WNHNN and CDR2 SYGVQD come from the germline V gene (reference sequence). Deletions cut 8 bases from V and 6 bases from J, with 9 bases between. The CDR3 covers 11 residues.

This clonotype was picked up a small number of times. V usage is TRBV7-2 and J usage is TRBJ2-1; 8 nucleotides match TRBD1. V lost 4 bases, J lost 4 bases, and 6 bases stayed unmatched. Germline V gene sequence: CDR1 SGHTA, CDR2 FQGNSA. CDR3 length equals 15 residues. The CDR3 coding sequence is TGTGCCAGCAGCTCACAGGGGGATCTTTACAATGAGCAGTTCTTC. Amino acid sequence: CASSSQGDLYNEQFF.

The chain has TRBV20-1 and TRBJ2-3; D not certain. V lost 2 bases and J lost 2, with 20 bases in between. The CDR3 is 17 amino acids. The V gene's germline CDR1 is DFQATT and CDR2 SNEGSKA (reference sequence). The CDR3 here is CSARRTALGPDTDTQYF. CDR3 nucleotides: TGCAGTGCTAGACGAACCGCCCTAGGACCTGACACAGATACGCAGTATTTT.

This clonotype has ten or more counts. The V call is TRBV12-3 or TRBV12-4, the J call TRBJ1-1; D is possibly TRBD1 (5 bases). The V and J ends lost 3 bases and 6 bases respectively, with 11 bases between them. CDR3 length: 13 residues. The CDR3 bases are TGTGCCAGCAGTTTTTCCGGGACCGCTGAAGCTTTCTTT. Encoded protein: CASSFSGTAEAFF.

At least ten counts were recorded for this clonotype. The V gene is TRBV7-2, the J gene TRBJ2-3; TRBD1 might be the D (6 bases). Germline V gene data show CDR1 as SGHTA and CDR2 as FQGNSA. V shed 3 bases and J shed 4 bases, with 14 bases lying between them. The CDR3 has 15 amino acids. CDR3 bases: TGTGCCAGCAGCTTTTTTACAGGGATTTCAGATACGCAGTATTTT. The encoded protein is CASSFFTGISDTQYF. The entire variable domain, with the rest obtained from reference TRBV7-2 and TRBJ2-3, is as follows: GAGVSQSPSNKVTEKGKDVELRCDPISGHTALYWYRQSLGQGLEFLIYFQGNSAPDKSGLPSDRFSAERTGGSVSTLTIQRTQQEDSAVYLCASSFFTGISDTQYFGPGTRLTVL.

This clonotype was seen more than once but under ten times. This chain joins TRBV5-6 and TRBJ2-5, with TRBD1 identical over 9 bases. The J segment lost 5 bases and the V segment lost 5 bases, leaving 7 bases of the junction unmatched. Germline V lookup: CDR1 SGHDT, CDR2 YYEEEE. This CDR3 is built from 14 residues. The CDR3 bases are TGTGCCAGCAGATCGACAGGGGGTTCGGAGACCCAGTACTTC. Translating it yields CASRSTGGSETQYF.

This clonotype has a handful of counts. This chain connects TRBV5-5 to TRBJ1-5, with D uncertain. CDR1 and CDR2 from the germline V gene are SGHKS and YYEKEE (reference sequence). V lost 3 bases to trimming and J lost 6 bases, with 10 bases between them. The CDR3 is 13 amino acids. The CDR3 DNA reads TGTGCCAGCAGCTATACACTGGCTCAGCCCCAGCATTTT. Amino acid sequence: CASSYTLAQPQHF. Full variable domain (remainder filled in from reference TRBV5-5 and TRBJ1-5): DAGVTQSPTHLIKTRGQQVTLRCSPISGHKSVSWYQQVLGQGPQFIFQYYEKEERGRGNFPDRFSARQFPNYSSELNVNALLLGDSALYLCASSYTLAQPQHFGDGTRLSIL.

This clonotype turned up a few times. This chain uses TRBV7-8 with TRBJ1-2, with 7 bases aligning to TRBD1. This CDR3 spans 15 amino acids. CDR1 is SGHVS, CDR2 FQNEAQ, per germline. Trimming removed 4 bases from V and 6 bases from J; junction bases left unmatched: 11. CDR3 sequence reads: CASSSRQGGDDGYTF. For the CDR3, the DNA is TGTGCCAGCAGCTCCAGACAGGGCGGGGATGATGGCTACACCTTC.

This chain uses TRBV7-8 with TRBJ2-4; a weak D match, TRBD1 (5 bases). The CDR3 is 15 residues long. CDR1 is SGHVS and CDR2 is FQNEAQ in the germline V gene. V lost 5 bases, J lost 1 base, and 12 bases lay in between. Here the CDR3 DNA reads TGTGCCAGCAGCCCGCCGAACAGGGCCAAAAACATTCAGTACTTC. Translation gives CASSPPNRAKNIQYF.

This clonotype has just a few counts. The genes are TRBV10-1 and TRBJ2-7; 11 nucleotides line up with TRBD2. The CDR3 length is 15 residues. Unmatched junction bases numbered 11, after V lost 6 bases and J lost 7 bases. In germline, CDR1 is WNHNN, CDR2 SYGVQD (reference sequence). Here the CDR3 DNA reads TGCGCCAGCAGCTCCTTTACTAGCGGGAGAGGAGAGCAGTACTTC. It translates to CASSSFTSGRGEQYF.